A selection of T cell receptor beta chains follows, all from one sample in a study of Graves' ophthalmopathy and Graves' hyperthyroidism. TCRdb re-derived calls from the multiplex PCR reads in MiXCR, one entry per CDR3 protein. This table holds around 400,000 distinct CDR3 sequences, about 17% found once. The specimen was peripheral blood. The receptors stem from a woman aged 18-29 years with Graves' ophthalmopathy. Each CDR3 is given with its conserved first and last residue. A D gene is named only where the DNA matches it firmly. A row's size may be missing; if present it is once, few, many or a size class.

many | TRBJ2-7 | 12 | . | TRBV11-2 | CASSSPAEGTYF | TGTGCCAGCAGTTCTCCCGCCGAAGGAACGTACTTC
many | TRBJ2-4 | 14 | . | TRBV19 | CASSMLRAGDIQYF | TGTGCCAGTAGTATGTTACGGGCCGGGGACATTCAGTACTTC
many | TRBJ2-7 | 14 | . | TRBV27 | CASRTGPLSYEQYF | TGTGCCAGCCGAACCGGGCCCTTATCCTACGAGCAGTACTTC
many | TRBJ1-2 | 13 | . | TRBV18 | CASSKDGDYGYTF | TGTGCCAGCTCAAAGGACGGCGACTATGGCTACACCTTC
many | TRBJ2-2 | 19 | . | TRBV10-3 | CAISELWRSPYANTGELFF | TGTGCCATCAGTGAGCTCTGGCGCAGTCCTTACGCGAACACCGGGGAGCTGTTTTTT
many | TRBJ2-5 | 16 | . | TRBV5-6 | CASSAARQDSEETQYF | TGTGCCAGCAGCGCTGCTCGCCAGGACTCGGAAGAGACCCAGTACTTC
many | TRBJ2-7 | 15 | . | TRBV15 | CATSRDPSSSYEQYF | TGTGCCACCAGCAGAGACCCGAGTTCGTCCTACGAGCAGTACTTC
many | TRBJ2-5 | 14 | . | TRBV5-1 | CASSLGQARGAQYF | TGCGCCAGCAGCTTGGGTCAGGCGAGGGGCGCCCAGTACTTC
many | TRBJ2-7 | 15 | TRBD2 | TRBV3-1 | CASSRTSAASYEQYF | TGTGCCAGCAGCCGGACTAGCGCGGCATCCTACGAGCAGTACTTC
many | TRBJ1-2 | 15 | . | TRBV5-1 | CASSPTDPNLYGYTF | TGCGCCAGCAGCCCGACGGACCCAAATCTCTATGGCTACACCTTC
few | TRBJ1-1 | 12 | TRBD1 | TRBV2 | CASSEGQREAFF | TGTGCCAGCAGTGAGGGACAGCGTGAAGCTTTCTTT
. | TRBJ2-5 | 16 | . | TRBV20-1 | CSAPGVGFRTQETQYF | TGCAGTGCCCCTGGCGTGGGGTTTAGGACGCAAGAGACCCAGTACTTC
many | TRBJ1-6 | 14 | TRBD1 | TRBV5-1 | CASRQTGGGSPLHF | TGCGCCAGCAGACAGACAGGGGGGGGCTCACCCCTCCACTTT
many | TRBJ2-7 | 15 | . | TRBV20-1 | CSARDPAGGSYEQYF | TGCAGTGCTAGAGATCCCGCAGGGGGGTCCTACGAGCAGTACTTC
many | TRBJ2-7 | 15 | . | TRBV2 | CASSERLRGRYEQYF | TGTGCCAGCAGTGAAAGGTTGAGGGGACGATACGAGCAGTACTTC
many | TRBJ1-5 | 14 | . | TRBV6-2/TRBV6-3 | CASSYHLSNQPQHF | TGTGCCAGCAGTTACCACTTAAGCAATCAGCCCCAGCATTTT
many | TRBJ2-2 | 12 | . | TRBV11-2 | CASSAGVGELFF | TGTGCCAGCAGCGCAGGGGTCGGGGAGCTGTTTTTT
many | TRBJ1-2 | 15 | . | TRBV5-1 | CASSLEPGLNYGYTF | TGCGCCAGCAGCTTGGAGCCAGGCCTCAACTATGGCTACACCTTC